This TCR beta chain was observed in a study of post-analysis software for immune sequencing data. The CDR3 sequence is 13 residues long. Germline loops: CDR1 DFQATT, CDR2 SNEGSKA (reference sequence). Trimming removed 3 bases at V and 3 bases at J, with 11 bases between. Notes on this clonotype: Its antigen is currently unknown.

The study's findings and limits: When patients were compared with controls, four to six TRBV segments were more frequent, TRBV5-6, TRBV5-1 and TRBV20-1 among them. Normalized Chao1 diversity was significantly lower in multiple sclerosis patients than in controls.

cDNA libraries for TCR beta contained unique molecular identifiers. Yield was some 540,000 cDNA molecules from roughly 1 to 10 million T cells. TCRdb itself ran the PCR reads through MiXCR, one entry per CDR3 protein. Of roughly 600,000 distinct CDR3 sequences listed, 44% were seen once; the top ten hold 1.7%. The V gene is TRBV20-1, the J gene TRBJ1-2, with TRBD1 as a possible D gene (6 bases). The sample was blood. This TCR was recovered from a girl aged 5-17 years with multiple sclerosis. CDR3 protein: CSASRGGDYGYTF. The CDR3 DNA sequence: TGCAGTGCTAGCAGGGGTGGCGACTATGGCTACACCTTC.